Reported below is one T cell receptor (beta chain). The record originates from a study of cytomegalovirus exposure and HLA in healthy donors. Across the study: One earlier analysis, a look at 150 million to 200 million T cells, found fewer than 140 million unique TCR beta sequences.

The CDR3 extends over 15 amino acids. Germline loops: CDR1 SNHLY, CDR2 FYNNEI. V was pared by 3 bases and J by 5 bases, with 6 bases of the junction left unmatched. PCR used 60 Vbeta primers and 13 Jbeta primers. Original analysis: In a later analysis, the count reached about 75 million unique TCR beta chains, with 9 million to 11 million shared. Libraries were prepared by immunoSEQ multiplex PCR; TCRdb keeps only in-frame clonotypes and omits some of them. V and J calls and clone size are as listed in that table; D and trimming were resolved from the DNA. The sample shows approximately 140,000 clones, 75% to 85% of them seen only once.

The sequence derives from a woman between 40 and 50 years old in good health and CMV-seropositive. The genes are TRBV2 and TRBJ2-3, with 9 bases identical to TRBD2. The specimen was PBMCs. CDR3 DNA: TGTGCCAGCAGTGAGGGTAGCGGGAGTGGAGATACGCAGTATTTT. It yields the protein CASSEGSGSGDTQYF. The full variable domain, with the rest looked up from reference TRBV2 and TRBJ2-3, is EPEVTQTPSHQVTQMGQEVILRCVPISNHLYFYWYRQILGQKVEFLVSFYNNEISEKSEIFDDQFSVERPDGSNFTLKIRSTKLEDSAMYFCASSEGSGSGDTQYFGPGTRLTVL.